This passage covers 15 T cell receptor beta chains from one sample sequenced in a study. Tregs were sorted as CD4+CD25+CD127-/low cells. TCRdb redid the calling of the 5' RACE reads with MiXCR, one entry per CDR3 protein. The sample lists a few thousand distinct CDR3 sequences; about two thirds were seen once. Specimen: Tregs sorted from blood. The receptors were gathered from a female donor with breast cancer.

About this clonotype itself: Compared with germline, one end of the junction differs, possibly owing to a read error. The rearrangement links TRBV2 to TRBJ2-1; a weak D match, TRBD2 (6 bases). The CDR3 is 14 residues long. Germline CDR1 reads SNHLY; CDR2 reads FYNNEI. The CDR3 DNA reads TGTGCCAGCAGTGACCAACGGGAGAGGAATGTGCAGTTCTTC. Its translation: CASSDQRERNVQFF.

Remarks on this clonotype: Relative to the germline gene, one junction end is altered; a read error may explain this. V usage is TRBV5-4 and J usage is TRBJ2-1; TRBD2 matches at 8 bases. CDR3 length: 16 residues. Per germline, CDR1 SGHNT and CDR2 YYREEE (reference sequence). CDR3 nucleotide sequence: TGTGCCAGCAGCTCAACCGGGACTAGTCGGTACAAGGAGCAGTTCTTC. This codes for CASSSTGTSRYKEQFF.

The chain uses TRBV5-5 and TRBJ2-7; D gene unclear. Trimming shortened V by 2 bases and J by 6 bases, and 9 bases separated the two germline ends. The CDR3 runs 12 residues. Germline V CDR1 and CDR2: SGHKS, YYEKEE (reference sequence). CDR3 nucleotides: TGTGCCAGCAGCTTAGGGCAGTCCGAGCAGTACTTC. Residues: CASSLGQSEQYF.

The J gene is TRBJ2-1, the V gene TRBV3-1, with D perhaps TRBD1 (6 bases). The CDR3 contains 15 residues. Trimming removed 3 bases from V and 1 base from J, with 10 bases in between. Germline assignment: CDR1 LGHDT and CDR2 YNNKEL (reference sequence). The CDR3 DNA is TGTGCCAGCAGCCAGGGGGCTAGTTCCTACAATGAGCAGTTCTTC. Residues: CASSQGASSYNEQFF.

V and J are TRBV11-1 and TRBJ2-1; possible D gene TRBD2, 5 bases. The germline V gene has CDR1 SGHAT and CDR2 FQDESV (reference sequence). Trimming took 2 bases from V and 4 from J, leaving 12 bases between them. The CDR3 contains 15 residues. In nucleotides, the CDR3 is TGTGCCAGCAGCTTAACCCGACGGACTTACAATGAGCAGTTCTTC. Amino acids: CASSLTRRTYNEQFF.

Details on this clonotype: The junction differs from germline at one of its ends, possibly a read error. V is TRBV30 and J is TRBJ2-7; D possibly uses TRBD1 or TRBD2 (5 bases each). The germline V gene has CDR1 GTSNPN and CDR2 SVGIG (reference sequence). The CDR3 is 13 residues long. In DNA form, the CDR3 reads TGTGCCTGGAGTGTTGGGGGAACCTACGATCAGTACTTC. Residues: CAWSVGGTYDQYF.

This rearrangement joins TRBV6-1 to TRBJ2-1, with 14 bases fitting TRBD2. Germline V gives CDR1 MNHNS, CDR2 SASEGT. J lost 8 bases, V lost 6 bases, and 9 bases had no gene match. The CDR3 has 16 residues. Written as DNA, the CDR3 is TGTGCCAGCAGCTCGGGACTAGCGGGAGCCATGGATGAGCAGTTCTTC. Amino acids: CASSSGLAGAMDEQFF.

The chain carries TRBV27 and TRBJ2-6; D call uncertain. CDR1 and CDR2 from the germline V gene are MNHEY and SMNVEV (reference sequence). V was cut by 6 bases and J by 0 bases, with 12 bases left in between. CDR3 size: 16 residues. The CDR3 region has the DNA TGTGCCAGCAGCCAACCCCCCGGCTCTGGGGCCAACGTCCTGACTTTC. This sequence encodes CASSQPPGSGANVLTF.

In its sample, this clonotype was seen a few times. V is TRBV20-1 and J is TRBJ2-1, with 10 positions matching TRBD2. This CDR3 contains 16 residues. Germline V gene lookup returns CDR1 DFQATT and CDR2 SNEGSKA (reference sequence). V lost 0 bases and J lost 4; bases outside the gene matches: 6. The CDR3 nucleotides read TGCAGTGCTAGAGATATGGCTAGCGGGGGATACAATGAGCAGTTCTTC. Its protein is CSARDMASGGYNEQFF.

The chain couples TRBV6-6 to TRBJ2-1; TRBD1 matches at 8 bases. Losses at the gene ends were 2 bases for V and 3 bases for J; bases not matched to a gene: 3. This CDR3 has 15 amino acids. Germline V gene data show CDR1 as MNHNY and CDR2 as SVGAGI (reference sequence). The CDR3 DNA sequence: TGTGCCAGCAGTTACAAGGGACAGGTCTACAATGAGCAGTTCTTC. Amino acid sequence: CASSYKGQVYNEQFF.

The chain combines TRBV27 with TRBJ2-7; maybe TRBD2 (6 bases). Germline V gene data show CDR1 as MNHEY and CDR2 as SMNVEV (reference sequence). This CDR3 comprises 16 residues. Trimming took 3 bases from V and 5 from J, leaving 20 bases between them. For the CDR3, the DNA is TGTGCCAGCAGTTTTCTGTCGGGACTCAGTCCGAACGAGCAGTACTTC. Encoded protein: CASSFLSGLSPNEQYF.

Turning to this clonotype: One end of the junction does not line up with germline, which may come from a read error. The chain employs TRBV7-7 and TRBJ2-2, with D hard to call. CDR3 size: 13 residues. Germline V CDR1 and CDR2: SSHAT, FNYEAQ (reference sequence). CDR3 sequence: CASSQVLGGELFF. CDR3 bases: TGTGCTAGCAGCCAGGTCCTAGGGGGGGAGCTGTTTTTT.

There are a few counts of this clonotype. The chain combines TRBV28 with TRBJ2-7, with 7 bases matching TRBD1. The V and J ends lost 10 bases and 5 bases, in that order; junction bases with no gene match: 5. There are 11 residues in the CDR3. The germline CDR1 and CDR2 sequences are MDHEN and SYDVKM. CDR3 sequence (DNA): TGTGCCACCCACACAGGGGACGAGCAGTACTTC. Encoded protein: CATHTGDEQYF.

This sequence joins TRBV20-1 and TRBJ1-2; possibly TRBD1 for D (6 bases). There are 15 residues in the CDR3. Germline CDR1 and CDR2: DFQATT and SNEGSKA (reference sequence). V was shortened by 8 bases and J by 3 bases, with 22 bases between the two germline ends. The CDR3 sequence: CSLEPGHGFDYGYTF. The CDR3 DNA reads TGCAGTCTGGAGCCGGGACACGGCTTTGACTATGGCTACACCTTC.

CDR3 nucleotides: TGTGCCAGCAGCGTAGGTTCCAGGCCCGCGGAAAACGAGCAGTACTTC. Amino acid sequence: CASSVGSRPAENEQYF. The chain joins TRBV9 to TRBJ2-7; D uncertain. The CDR3 runs 16 residues. The germline V and J ends were trimmed by 0 bases and 5 bases, with 18 bases remaining between them. Per the germline V gene, CDR1 is SGDLS and CDR2 is YYNGEE.